This T cell receptor beta chain emerged from a study of T cell repertoires in cytomegalovirus infection. Study-level information: Recently identified HLA-C-restricted and well-studied HLA-B-restricted CMV epitopes were used. Public TCR beta signatures indicated both CMV infection and matching HLA type. General study findings and limits: Ex vivo responses were dominated by HLA-C-restricted CMV-specific TCR beta clonotypes. Cumulated frequencies of public TCR beta families served to identify carriers of CMV plus the relevant HLA.

TCRdb itself ran the reads through MiXCR, one entry per CDR3 protein. The data hold around 500,000 distinct CDR3 sequences, with roughly 42% observed a single time. Germline CDR1 and CDR2: SQVTM and ANQGSEA. The CDR3 is 12 amino acids. The ends were cut back, 7 bases at V and 5 bases at J, with 12 bases in the middle. Details on this clonotype: Its antigen is not identified.

The chain recombines TRBV29-1 with TRBJ2-1; D is unclear. This receptor was obtained from a human donor in good health (CMV status not recorded). Some clones in this sample may be carry-over from other donors' samples. Source: cultured PBMCs, taken from culture after CMV antigen stimulation. Here the CDR3 reads CSAGRTDNEQFF. CDR3 coding DNA: TGCAGCGCGGGCCGAACCGACAATGAGCAGTTCTTC.